This T cell receptor (beta chain) was documented in a study of T-cell memory formation after mild COVID-19. Study conclusions and caveats: Mainly in CM and EM were contracting CD4+ clones; CD8+ were in EMRA.

As regards this clonotype: The antigen is unknown.

TCRdb redid the calling of the 5' RACE reads with MiXCR, one entry per CDR3 protein. This table holds a few hundred thousand distinct CDR3 sequences, under 25% found once. The V gene lost 6 bases and the J gene lost 6 bases, with 15 bases spanning the gap. This CDR3 spans 13 amino acids. The sample taken for sequencing was PBMCs or a T cell subset sorted from them (not recorded which). This receptor was obtained from a man younger than 35 who had mild COVID-19 (a few samples of this study predate the infection). Cell type and time point are not known. This rearrangement joins TRBV12-3 or TRBV12-4 to TRBJ2-7; D perhaps matches TRBD1 (6 bases). CDR3 amino acids: CASRSHREGEQYF. CDR3 DNA: TGTGCCAGCAGGTCGCACAGGGAAGGCGAGCAGTACTTC.